This T cell receptor beta chain originates from a study of cytomegalovirus exposure and HLA in healthy donors (dated by TCRdb to about 2017). Some background on the complete study: An earlier analysis of 587 of the donors reported 276 Gb of sequence data and roughly 120 million unique TCR beta sequences obtained from about 179 million T cells. The study profiled the T cell repertoires of some 610 subjects by immunosequencing and related them to cytomegalovirus serostatus. HLA typing included class I and class II loci at four-digit resolution. Of the 300 to 500 genotyped donors, less than 85% were placed in the genetic ancestry cluster associated with self-reported Caucasian donors. In a later analysis, previously published TCR beta repertoires from 550 to 750 donors were re-analyzed and high-resolution HLA genotyping was added so that TCR occurrence patterns could be studied. In an earlier analysis of 587 of the donors, high-throughput TCR beta sequencing was used to judge whether each TCR beta V gene segment behaved as functional or pseudogenic. An early release covering over 500 HLA-typed donors comprised 250 to 350 gigabases of sequencing data and some 79 million unique TCR sequences. Several DR-DQ haplotypes were treated as single units for association and clustering because of strong linkage in the cohort. Among some 400 genotyped donors of the cohort, an average of around 240,000 unique TCR beta nucleotide sequences were sequenced per donor, roughly 20% of them non-productive. The study aimed to test whether cataloging public T cell receptors could reveal signatures of past pathogen exposure. In the later analysis, no new phenotypic data were used to find candidate immune exposures; instead, reliance was placed on TCR beta sequences and their occurrence across donors. Genome-wide SNP genotypes for about 65% of the 666 donors were used in a later genetic analysis, which treated that subset as a discovery cohort. All discovery cohort repertoires had been generated on a single sequencing platform. High-throughput TCR immunosequencing, statistical association of individual TCRs with disease status, and machine learning were combined to predict cytomegalovirus infection status. The number of typed donors differed by locus: 629-630 for A, B, C, DRB1 and DQB1; some 500 for DQA1; over 600 for DPA1; and some 470 for DPB1. Besides the first cohort of some 670 subjects, a separate validation cohort made up of 120 or so different subjects was used. Donor age, sex, ethnicity and CMV serostatus were compiled together with the repertoire data. Findings and caveats that apply to the study as a whole: A few of the identified cytomegalovirus-associated TCR beta chains were confirmed in vitro to be specific for cytomegalovirus antigens. For the cohort, immune exposure information was limited to CMV serostatus. A later analysis found that most CMV-associated TCR beta chains appeared HLA-restricted, with HLA associations seemingly driven largely by CMV exposure. Strong co-occurrence of HLA alleles, especially DR and DQ, made assigning TCR associations to individual alleles difficult. The earlier analysis of approximately 590 of the donors excluded roughly 17 rarely observed V segments, including chromosome 9 orphons, because counts were too low. Most TCR sequences were seen in very few donors, while some public TCRs were found in many individuals. In both the original and validation cohorts, the classifier was reported to diagnose cytomegalovirus status with high specificity and sensitivity. Some IMGT-functional V segments, including TRBV6-2 and TRBV6-3, could not be distinguished by the 87-base-pair reads and were therefore excluded. The authors suggested that the approach could potentially be extended to other disease states and immunological phenotypes. A later analysis found that HLA-associated TCR beta chains were more clonally expanded and had lower generation probabilities than equally common non-associated chains. At a false discovery rate of 0.05, a later analysis linked under 20,000 TCR beta sequences to specific HLA alleles. Because some donors lacked HLA typing at each locus, the association tests relied only on the typed subset. A further reported finding was that TCR beta sequences accurately predicted the HLA-A and HLA-B alleles for most subjects in the first cohort. A later analysis reported that several top co-occurrence clusters appeared linked to parvovirus B19, influenza, CMV and Epstein-Barr virus. In a later analysis, the rate of TCR association differed among HLA loci, with DRB1 alleles having the most associated TCRs and HLA-C alleles having the fewest. In a later genetic analysis, a missense DCLRE1C variant was associated with V-gene and J-gene trimming of TCR beta chains, and the association was replicated in an independent cohort. A total of fewer than 200 TCR beta chains were listed by the study as associated with cytomegalovirus. The sequencing pipeline was judged likely to have produced a cluster of highly shared sequence variants as a technical artifact. An earlier analysis of approximately 570 of the donors showed that most TCR beta V segments appeared in productive rearrangements either about 90% or about 30% of the time, which broadly matched IMGT annotations. The cohort was sequenced for TCR beta chains only, and without alpha or paired-chain data the features that could be detected were limited. A later genetic analysis reported fewer N-insertions in productive TCRs among donors in an Asian-associated ancestry cluster than the roughly 700-donor mean. The presence/absence analyses assumed that sequencing depth was roughly uniform across donors, and that assumption may not be true. Correlated functional status among segregating V segments might be attributable to linkage disequilibrium, but an unknown experimental factor could not be ruled out.

The cohort was made up of around 720 healthy bone marrow donors. At the time of sampling, all cohort members were nominally healthy, though unrecorded immune exposures were likely present. The donor was CMV seronegative and belonged to the group of approximately 320 seronegative cohort members. Every donor gave a peripheral blood sample, and the peripheral blood mononuclear cells from that sample were used for TCR beta sequencing. The Qiagen DNeasy Blood Extraction Kit was used to extract genomic DNA from the blood cell samples. Receptor libraries were prepared by the immunoSEQ multiplex PCR assay. For the multiplex PCR, a mixture combining 60 forward primers for TCR Vbeta segments and 13 reverse primers for TCR Jbeta segments was used. The CDR3 region of rearranged TCR beta genes was amplified from genomic DNA by a multiplex PCR assay. On the Illumina HiSeq System, the amplified TCR beta libraries were sequenced as 87-base-pair reads. From the authors' description of their analysis: A later analysis tallied roughly 78 million unique TCR beta chains across the roughly 610 repertoires, and about 10 million of those chains were shared by two or more donors. To remove PCR and sequencing errors, raw reads were error-corrected and collapsed into unique sequences using a nearest-neighbor algorithm that merged closely related sequences. CDR3 sequences were aligned to IMGT reference sequences to assign V, D and J gene segments. For a sequence to be retained, at least a six-nucleotide match to both a V gene segment and a J gene segment was required. A rearrangement counted as productive if the CDR3 had no stop codons and remained in frame with V and J, and every other rearrangement counted as non-productive. Following IMGT convention, CDR3 was defined as the stretch from the second conserved V-encoded cysteine to the conserved J-encoded phenylalanine. The earlier analysis of some 550 of the donors excluded any sequence lacking an unambiguous match to a single V gene segment. An earlier analysis of several hundred of the donors called V segments functional above 56.7% productive rearrangements and segregating when the between-donor standard deviation exceeded 5%. To diagnose cytomegalovirus status from the catalog of TCR beta chain sequences, a statistical classification framework was built. In a later analysis, V and J genes were assigned by comparing TCR nucleotide sequences against IMGT/GENE-DB human TR gene sequences. Using the TCRdist pipeline, a later analysis assigned CDR3 sequences along with most-parsimonious VDJ recombination scenarios. A later analysis defined each TCR beta chain by its CDR3 amino acid sequence plus V-gene family, and excluded reads lacking a unique V-gene family. As a way to deal with suspected cross-contamination and a sequencing artifact, a later analysis dropped roughly 600 nucleotide sequences that were highly shared and had low generation probability. In a later analysis, a clonal expansion index was calculated for each public chain from normalized within-repertoire ranks of inferred template counts. A later analysis computed generation probabilities with a VDJ recombination model fitted to out-of-frame rearrangements, and checked the results against IGoR. A later analysis scored TCR-TCR, TCR-HLA and TCR-CMV co-occurrence with hypergeometric tests, applying a repertoire-size bias correction to TCR pairs. A later analysis estimated false discovery rates by permuting HLA or CMV assignments 20 times. In a later analysis, co-occurring TCRs were grouped using DBSCAN, and TCRdist sequence similarity was added for clustering within HLA-allele-positive subsets. Repertoires with fewer than 30,000 or more than 120,000 public chains were left out of co-occurrence clustering, as were roughly five repertoires with anomalous nucleotide sharing. Imported from immuneACCESS, the table was reduced by TCRdb to in-frame sequences with V and J called. These copies leave out some clones; in studies compared against another copy, an unresolved V gene accounts for under half, and the cause of the remainder is not known. V and J calls and clone size follow that table, whereas D and trimming were derived from the DNA. The sample table holds about 130,000 clones, of which around four fifths were seen once. Approximately 1.2% of the sample lies in the top ten.

V is clipped by 0 bases and J by 6 bases, and the sequence between their germline boundaries is 4 bases long. The germline V gene sets CDR1 to WSHSY and CDR2 to SAAADI. The CDR3 contains 12 residues, cysteine and phenylalanine counted. The read is trimmed to its CDR3 DNA, 36 bases read in frame from base 1. Points on this clone: Its binding antigen is unknown. Base quality data are lacking; no much larger clone is found one base away.

The sequence was collected from a boy aged 10-17 years in good health and CMV-seronegative. The chain is assembled from TRBV10-2 and TRBJ2-3, with the D gene not confidently named. The specimen sequenced was PBMCs. The DNA sequence is given as TGCGCCAGCAGTGAGTCGTCGGATACGCAGTATTTT. This yields the protein CASSESSDTQYF.